What follows are 2 T cell receptor beta chains derived from one specimen sequenced in a study of high-grade serous ovarian cancer treatment subgroups. Tumor tissue was taken before any definitive surgery or chemotherapy was given. Profiling relied on immunoSEQ multiplex PCR, and the TCRdb table lists in-frame clones only, not all of them. The sample lists more than 35,000 clones, over 60% seen once, with around 3.3% in the top ten. The specimen sequenced was tumor tissue. The receptors come from a human donor with high-grade serous ovarian cancer.

This rearrangement joins TRBV18 to TRBJ2-5, with 8 bases matching TRBD2. After removal of 4 bases from V and 4 bases from J, the junction contained 5 bases not matched to a gene. This CDR3 comprises 14 residues. Looked up from germline, CDR1 is KGHSH and CDR2 is LQKENI. The CDR3 region is CASSQTGGIETQYF. DNA for the CDR3: TGTGCCAGCTCACAGACGGGAGGGATAGAGACCCAGTACTTC. Full variable domain (outside the CDR3, taken from reference TRBV18 and TRBJ2-5): NAGVMQNPRHLVRRRGQEARLRCSPMKGHSHVYWYRQLPEEGLKFMVYLQKENIIDESGMPKERFSAEFPKEGPSILRIQQVVRGDSAAYFCASSQTGGIETQYFGPGTRLLVL.

This chain links TRBV4-2 with TRBJ1-1, with D tentatively TRBD1 (6 bases). V shed 2 bases and J shed 4 bases, with 14 bases lying between them. The CDR3 has 15 residues. Germline-derived CDR1 and CDR2 are LGHNA and YNFKEQ. This CDR3 is CASSQPTGISTEAFF. As DNA, the CDR3 is TGTGCCAGCAGCCAACCCACAGGGATTTCCACTGAAGCTTTCTTT.